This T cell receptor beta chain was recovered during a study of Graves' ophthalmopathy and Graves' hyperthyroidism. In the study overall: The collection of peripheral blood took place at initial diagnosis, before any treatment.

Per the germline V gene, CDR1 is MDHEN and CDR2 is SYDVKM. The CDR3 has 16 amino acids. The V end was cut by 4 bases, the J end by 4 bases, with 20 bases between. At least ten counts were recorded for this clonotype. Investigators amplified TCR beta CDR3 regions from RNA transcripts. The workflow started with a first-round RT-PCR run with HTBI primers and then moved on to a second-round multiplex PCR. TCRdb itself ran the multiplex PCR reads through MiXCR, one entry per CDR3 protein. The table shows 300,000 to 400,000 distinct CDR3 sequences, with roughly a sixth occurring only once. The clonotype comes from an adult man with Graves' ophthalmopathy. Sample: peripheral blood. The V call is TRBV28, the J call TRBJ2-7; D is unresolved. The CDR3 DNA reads TGTGCCAGCAGTTCACCCGAAGACACTCTAGGTTACGAGCAGTACTTC. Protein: CASSSPEDTLGYEQYF. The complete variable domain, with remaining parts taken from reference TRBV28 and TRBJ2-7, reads DVKVTQSSRYLVKRTGEKVFLECVQDMDHENMFWYRQDPGLGLRLIYFSYDVKMKEKGDIPEGYSVSREKKERFSLILESASTNQTSMYLCASSSPEDTLGYEQYFGPGTRLTVT.